This TCR beta chain was identified in a study of breast tumors, draining lymph nodes, adjacent tissues. Axillary draining lymph nodes of breast cancer patients supplied the node samples. This CDR3 is 15 amino acids long. The V gene's germline CDR1 is SGHVS and CDR2 FQNEAQ. V was trimmed by 3 bases and J by 0 bases, leaving 9 bases between them. TCRdb redid the calling of the multiplex PCR reads with MiXCR, one entry per CDR3 protein. The data show some 83,000 distinct CDR3 sequences, with roughly 19% seen just once and about 2.4% held by the top ten. The chain joins TRBV7-8 to TRBJ1-3; a possible D gene is TRBD1 (5 bases). The sequence was obtained from a female donor with breast cancer. Some clones in this sample may be carry-over from other donors' samples. Sequencing used axillary lymph node tissue. The CDR3 here is CASSFARDSGNTIYF. The CDR3, as DNA: TGTGCCAGCAGCTTTGCCAGGGACTCTGGAAACACCATATATTTT.